This T cell receptor (beta chain) was observed in a study of cytomegalovirus exposure and HLA in healthy donors. General study results and limits: The CMV antigen specificity of three CMV-associated chains was confirmed through in vitro analysis. According to a subsequent analysis, TCR clusters from the first cohort were inclined to appear together in the 110 or so validation repertoires.

The validation cohort, a group of over a hundred subjects, included the donors and was separate from the roughly 620-subject first cohort. The data were produced by immunoSEQ multiplex PCR, yet TCRdb's version contains in-frame clones alone and is incomplete. The sample consists of fewer than 130,000 clones, more than 70% of them appearing once. A word on this clone: What it recognizes is unknown.

The V gene lost 1 base and the J gene lost 0 bases, with 6 bases spanning the gap. CDR1 is MGHRA, CDR2 YSYEKL, per germline. The CDR3 has 14 residues. This receptor was identified in a woman younger than 30 in good health and CMV-seronegative. Sequencing used PBMCs. The chain links TRBV4-1 to TRBJ1-1, with D possibly being TRBD1 (5 bases). The CDR3 loop is CASSQGTMNTEAFF. In nucleotides, the CDR3 is TGCGCCAGCAGCCAAGGGACAATGAACACTGAAGCTTTCTTT.